These T cell receptor beta chains were read from a single sample in a study of T cells after yellow fever vaccination. TCRdb ran MiXCR on the 5' RACE reads and lists one entry per CDR3 protein. The table records approximately 550,000 distinct CDR3 sequences, approximately 15% of them present only once. Sequencing used PBMCs, obtained on the day of the yellow fever booster vaccination. These receptor sequences come from a man aged 25 to 45 who received the YFV17D yellow fever vaccine. Each CDR3 is given with its conserved first and last residue. A D gene is named only where the DNA matches it firmly. The size of a clone is reported for some rows only, either as once, few or many, or as a class for expanded clones.

J | D | V | size | CDR3 | DNA
TRBJ1-5 | TRBD1 | TRBV7-9 | few | CASSQGQSINQPQHF | TGTGCCAGCAGCCAGGGACAGAGCATCAATCAGCCCCAGCATTTT
TRBJ2-1 | TRBD2 | TRBV18 | few | CASSALAGGANEQFF | TGTGCCAGCTCAGCTCTAGCGGGAGGGGCCAATGAGCAGTTCTTC
TRBJ2-7 | TRBD1 | TRBV5-1 | - | CASGGQGHEQYF | TGCGCCAGCGGGGGACAGGGCCACGAGCAGTACTTC
TRBJ2-4 | - | TRBV18 | few | CASSRDWDTFGAKNIQYF | TGTGCCAGCTCCCGGGACTGGGATACGTTTGGAGCCAAAAACATTCAGTACTTC
TRBJ2-3 | - | TRBV28 | - | CASRPGTNTDTQYF | TGTGCCAGCAGACCCGGGACCAACACAGATACGCAGTATTTT
TRBJ1-3 | TRBD1 | TRBV6-5 | - | CASSNRGAGNTIYF | TGTGCCAGCAGTAACAGGGGGGCTGGAAACACCATATATTTT
TRBJ2-3 | TRBD2 | TRBV15 | few | CATSRAVGLAEDTQYF | TGTGCCACCAGCAGAGCCGTGGGACTAGCGGAGGATACGCAGTATTTT
TRBJ2-7 | TRBD1 | TRBV7-9 | few | CASSRDRVEQYF | TGTGCCAGCAGCCGCGACAGGGTCGAGCAGTACTTC
TRBJ2-7 | - | TRBV7-9 | - | CASSPHLAGYEQYF | TGTGCCAGCAGCCCCCACCTGGCGGGGTACGAGCAGTACTTC
TRBJ1-4 | - | TRBV12-3/TRBV12-4 | - | CASSLAGTQVGLFF | TGTGCCAGCAGTTTAGCCGGGACCCAGGTCGGACTGTTTTTT
TRBJ1-6 | - | TRBV4-3 | few | CASSQDFGSDNSPLHF | TGCGCCAGCAGCCAAGATTTTGGGTCAGATAATTCACCCCTCCACTTT
TRBJ2-7 | - | TRBV20-1 | - | CSARVSLYEQYF | TGCAGTGCTAGAGTCTCACTCTACGAGCAGTACTTC
TRBJ2-3 | TRBD2 | TRBV20-1 | - | CSARGLAVGTSTDTQYF | TGCAGTGCTAGGGGACTAGCGGTTGGGACTAGCACAGATACGCAGTATTTT
TRBJ2-7 | - | TRBV4-2 | few | CASSQSASARASYEQYF | TGTGCCAGCAGCCAATCGGCTAGCGCCCGGGCTTCCTACGAGCAGTACTTC
TRBJ2-7 | - | TRBV9 | - | CASSLGSTFSYEQYF | TGTGCCAGCAGCTTAGGTAGTACTTTCTCCTACGAGCAGTACTTC
TRBJ2-3 | TRBD2 | TRBV7-2 | few | CASSRRTSGSVADTQYF | TGTGCCAGCAGCAGACGGACTAGCGGGAGTGTGGCAGATACGCAGTATTTT
TRBJ2-1 | TRBD2 | TRBV5-5 | - | CASSLRLAGAKTNEQFF | TGTGCCAGCAGCTTAAGGCTAGCGGGCGCTAAAACCAATGAGCAGTTCTTC
TRBJ2-1 | - | TRBV28 | - | CASTGPQKDFNEQFF | TGTGCCAGCACCGGGCCCCAAAAAGACTTCAATGAGCAGTTCTTC
TRBJ2-2 | - | TRBV7-6 | - | CASSLANLNSGNSELFF | TGTGCCAGCAGCTTAGCCAATTTAAATTCCGGCAACTCAGAGCTGTTTTTT
TRBJ2-7 | - | TRBV6-2/TRBV6-3 | many | CASSYSIYEQYF | TGTGCCAGCAGTTACTCGATTTACGAGCAGTACTTC
TRBJ2-7 | - | TRBV21-1 | many | CASSIPPGQSDSYEQYF | TGTGCCAGCAGCATTCCCCCCGGACAGTCTGACTCCTACGAGCAGTACTTC
TRBJ2-3 | TRBD2 | TRBV7-2 | - | CASSLGLAGVSTDTQYF | TGTGCCAGCAGCTTAGGGTTAGCGGGAGTTAGCACAGATACGCAGTATTTT
TRBJ1-5 | - | TRBV20-1 | few | CSAGGIGQPQHF | TGCAGTGCTGGGGGGATTGGTCAGCCCCAGCATTTT
TRBJ2-1 | TRBD2 | TRBV20-1 | - | CSAGTSGFTYNEQFF | TGCAGTGCTGGTACTAGCGGGTTCACCTACAATGAGCAGTTCTTC
TRBJ2-5 | - | TRBV20-1 | - | CSASLRETQYF | TGCAGTGCTAGTTTGAGAGAGACCCAGTACTTC